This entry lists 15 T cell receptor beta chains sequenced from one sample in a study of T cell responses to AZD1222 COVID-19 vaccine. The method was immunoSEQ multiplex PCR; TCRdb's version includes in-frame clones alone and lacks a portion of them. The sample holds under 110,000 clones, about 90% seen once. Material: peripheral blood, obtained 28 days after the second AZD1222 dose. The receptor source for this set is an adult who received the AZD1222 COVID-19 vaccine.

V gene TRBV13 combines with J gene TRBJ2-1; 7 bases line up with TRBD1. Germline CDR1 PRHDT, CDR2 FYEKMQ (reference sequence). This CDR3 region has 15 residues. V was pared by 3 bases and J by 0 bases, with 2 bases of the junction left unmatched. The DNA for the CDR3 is TGTGCCAGCAGCTTGGACAGGAGCTCCTACAATGAGCAGTTCTTC. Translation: CASSLDRSSYNEQFF. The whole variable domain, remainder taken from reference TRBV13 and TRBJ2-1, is AAGVIQSPRHLIKEKRETATLKCYPIPRHDTVYWYQQGPGQDPQFLISFYEKMQSDKGSIPDRFSAQQFSDYHSELNMSSLELGDSALYFCASSLDRSSYNEQFFGPGTRLTVL.

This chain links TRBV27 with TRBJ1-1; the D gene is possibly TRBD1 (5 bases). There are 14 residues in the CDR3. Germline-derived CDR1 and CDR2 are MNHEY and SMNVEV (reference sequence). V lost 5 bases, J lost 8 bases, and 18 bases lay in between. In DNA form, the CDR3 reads TGTGCCAGCAGTGGCCAGGGAGCGGGTGGAGAAGCTTTCTTT. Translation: CASSGQGAGGEAFF.

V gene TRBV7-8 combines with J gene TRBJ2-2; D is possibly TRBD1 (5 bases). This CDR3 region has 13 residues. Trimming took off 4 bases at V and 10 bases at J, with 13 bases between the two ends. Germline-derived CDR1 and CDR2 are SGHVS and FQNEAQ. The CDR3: CASSSAPRVELFF. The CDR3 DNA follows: TGTGCCAGCAGCTCCGCTCCCAGGGTGGAGCTGTTTTTT.

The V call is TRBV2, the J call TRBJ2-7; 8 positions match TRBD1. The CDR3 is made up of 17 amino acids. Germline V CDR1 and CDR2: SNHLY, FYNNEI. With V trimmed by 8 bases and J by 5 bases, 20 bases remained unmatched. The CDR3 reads CASGPGVADRVIDEQYF. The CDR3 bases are TGTGCCAGCGGACCGGGAGTGGCGGACAGGGTTATAGACGAGCAGTACTTC.

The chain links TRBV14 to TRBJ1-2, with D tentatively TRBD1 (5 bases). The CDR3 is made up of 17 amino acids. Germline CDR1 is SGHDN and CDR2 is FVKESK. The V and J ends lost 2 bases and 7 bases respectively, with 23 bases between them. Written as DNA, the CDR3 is TGTGCCAGCAGCCAATTGGGGGTTGTAGGTCTATCGCGTGGCTACACCTTC. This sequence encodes CASSQLGVVGLSRGYTF.

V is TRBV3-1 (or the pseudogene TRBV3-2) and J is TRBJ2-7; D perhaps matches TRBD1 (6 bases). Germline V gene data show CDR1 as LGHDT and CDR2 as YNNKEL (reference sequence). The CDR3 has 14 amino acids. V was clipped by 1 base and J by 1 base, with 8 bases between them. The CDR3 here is CASSQGTESYEQYF. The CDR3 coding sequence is TGTGCCAGCAGCCAAGGGACAGAGTCCTACGAGCAGTACTTC.

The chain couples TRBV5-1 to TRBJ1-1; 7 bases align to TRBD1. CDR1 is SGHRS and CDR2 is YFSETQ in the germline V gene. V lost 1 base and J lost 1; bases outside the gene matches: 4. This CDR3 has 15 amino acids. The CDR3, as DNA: TGCGCCAGCAGCTTGACAGGGGCGACGAACACTGAAGCTTTCTTT. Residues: CASSLTGATNTEAFF. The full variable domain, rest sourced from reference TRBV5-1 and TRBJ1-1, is KAGVTQTPRYLIKTRGQQVTLSCSPISGHRSVSWYQQTPGQGLQFLFEYFSETQRNKGNFPGRFSGRQFSNSRSEMNVSTLELGDSALYLCASSLTGATNTEAFFGQGTRLTVV.

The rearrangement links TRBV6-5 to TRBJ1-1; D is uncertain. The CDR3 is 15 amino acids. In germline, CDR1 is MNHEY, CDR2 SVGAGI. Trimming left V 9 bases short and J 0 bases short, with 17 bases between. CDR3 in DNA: TGTGCCAGTACGAACCCGATTGGGGTGAACACTGAAGCTTTCTTT. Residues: CASTNPIGVNTEAFF.

CDR3 DNA: TGTGCCACCTCCCGGGGGGCAACGAACACCGGGGAGCTGTTTTTT. Translated: CATSRGATNTGELFF. The chain combines TRBV3-1 (or the pseudogene TRBV3-2) with TRBJ2-2, with TRBD2 as a possible D gene (7 bases). The V and J ends lost 10 bases and 0 bases respectively, with 15 bases between them. The CDR3 is 15 residues long. Germline CDR1 reads LGHDT; CDR2 reads YNNKEL (reference sequence).

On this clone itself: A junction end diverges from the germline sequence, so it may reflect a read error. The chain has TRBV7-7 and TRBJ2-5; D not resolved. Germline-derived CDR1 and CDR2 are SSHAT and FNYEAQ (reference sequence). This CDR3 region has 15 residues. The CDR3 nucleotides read TGTGCTAGCAGCTTAGTAGGGCAGTCCCAAGAGACCCAGTACTTC. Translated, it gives CASSLVGQSQETQYF.

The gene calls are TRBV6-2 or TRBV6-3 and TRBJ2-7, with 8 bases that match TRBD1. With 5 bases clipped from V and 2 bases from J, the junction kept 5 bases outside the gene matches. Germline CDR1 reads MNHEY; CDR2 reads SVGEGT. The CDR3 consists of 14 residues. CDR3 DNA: TGTGCCAGCAGTGTAACGGGACAGGCCTACGAGCAGTACTTC. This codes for CASSVTGQAYEQYF.

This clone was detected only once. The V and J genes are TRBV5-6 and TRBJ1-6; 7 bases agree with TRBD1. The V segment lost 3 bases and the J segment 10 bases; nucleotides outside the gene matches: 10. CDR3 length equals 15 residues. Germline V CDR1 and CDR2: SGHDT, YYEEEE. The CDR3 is CASSWETGFGSPLHF. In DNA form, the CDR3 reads TGTGCCAGCAGCTGGGAGACAGGGTTCGGGTCACCCCTCCACTTT.

The CDR3 DNA reads TGCGCCAGCAGCTTAGGGACAGGGGAGCTTTCACCCCTCCACTTT. Its protein product is CASSLGTGELSPLHF. The genes are TRBV5-1 and TRBJ1-6; 10 bases are shared with TRBD1. This CDR3 is built from 15 residues. Germline V gene lookup returns CDR1 SGHRS and CDR2 YFSETQ. The V and J ends lost 2 bases and 9 bases, in that order; junction bases with no gene match: 5.

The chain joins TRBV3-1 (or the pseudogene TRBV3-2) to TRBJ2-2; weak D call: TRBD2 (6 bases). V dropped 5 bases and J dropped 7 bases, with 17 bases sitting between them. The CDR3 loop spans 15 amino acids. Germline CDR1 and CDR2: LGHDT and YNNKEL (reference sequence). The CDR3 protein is CASSGASARNGELFF. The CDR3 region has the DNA TGTGCCAGCAGCGGGGCTAGCGCGCGAAACGGGGAGCTGTTTTTT.

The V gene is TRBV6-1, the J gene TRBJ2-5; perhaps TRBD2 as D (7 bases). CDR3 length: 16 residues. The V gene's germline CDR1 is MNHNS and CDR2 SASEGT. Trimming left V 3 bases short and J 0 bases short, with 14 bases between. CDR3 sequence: CASSEWGGGNQETQYF. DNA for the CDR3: TGTGCCAGCAGTGAGTGGGGAGGGGGGAACCAAGAGACCCAGTACTTC.